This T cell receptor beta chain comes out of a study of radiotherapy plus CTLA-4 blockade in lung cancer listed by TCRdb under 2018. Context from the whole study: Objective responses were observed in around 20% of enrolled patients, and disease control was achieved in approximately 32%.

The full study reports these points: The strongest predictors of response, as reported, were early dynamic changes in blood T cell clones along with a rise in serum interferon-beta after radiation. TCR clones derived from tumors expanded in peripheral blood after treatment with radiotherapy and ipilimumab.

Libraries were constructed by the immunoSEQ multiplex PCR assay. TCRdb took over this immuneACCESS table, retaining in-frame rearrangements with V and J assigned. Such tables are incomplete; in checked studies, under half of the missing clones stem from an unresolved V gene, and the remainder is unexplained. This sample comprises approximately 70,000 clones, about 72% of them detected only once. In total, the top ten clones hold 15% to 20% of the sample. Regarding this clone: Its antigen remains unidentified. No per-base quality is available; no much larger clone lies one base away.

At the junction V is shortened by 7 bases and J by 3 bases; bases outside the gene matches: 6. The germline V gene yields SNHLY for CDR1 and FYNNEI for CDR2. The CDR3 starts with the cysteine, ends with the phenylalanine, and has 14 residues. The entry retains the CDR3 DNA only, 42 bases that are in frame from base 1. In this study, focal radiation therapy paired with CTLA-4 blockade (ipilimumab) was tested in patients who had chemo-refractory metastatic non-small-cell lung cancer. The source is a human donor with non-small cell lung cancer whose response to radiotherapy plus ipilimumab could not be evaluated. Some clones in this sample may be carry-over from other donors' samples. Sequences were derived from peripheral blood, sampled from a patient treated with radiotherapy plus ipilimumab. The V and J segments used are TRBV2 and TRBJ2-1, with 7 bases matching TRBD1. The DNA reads TGTGCCAGCAAAAAGGCAGGGGGCTACAATGAGCAGTTCTTC. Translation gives CASKKAGGYNEQFF. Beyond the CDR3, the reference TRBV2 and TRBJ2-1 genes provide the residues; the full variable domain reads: EPEVTQTPSHQVTQMGQEVILRCVPISNHLYFYWYRQILGQKVEFLVSFYNNEISEKSEIFDDQFSVERPDGSNFTLKIRSTKLEDSAMYFCASKKAGGYNEQFFGPGTRLTVL.